This T cell receptor beta chain was sequenced during a study of response to subunit inactivated influenza vaccine. About this clonotype: Its cognate antigen is unknown.

MiXCR was run by TCRdb on the RT-PCR reads, yielding one entry per CDR3 protein. The table lists a few hundred thousand distinct CDR3 sequences, less than 15% of them singletons. The study, taken as a whole, reports: The study's authors posited that every seasonal influenza vaccination enlists few new T cells.

The CDR3 covers 14 residues. Losses at the gene ends were 3 bases for V and 6 bases for J; bases not matched to a gene: 8. This clonotype originated in a man aged 45-65 years who received an inactivated influenza vaccine. The gene calls are TRBV12-3 or TRBV12-4 and TRBJ2-7; 7 positions agree with TRBD2. Sequenced material: PBMCs from blood, taken 11 to 12 days after vaccination. DNA of the CDR3: TGTGCCAGCAGTTTCGAGACTAGCCCAAGCGAGCAGTACTTC. Its protein is CASSFETSPSEQYF.